Listed here is a single T cell receptor (beta chain). The data derive from a study of T cell changes during pregnancy in multiple sclerosis. Profiling relied on immunoSEQ multiplex PCR, and the TCRdb table lists in-frame clones only, not all of them. The table lists about 30,000 clones, roughly 91% of them singletons. CDR3 size: 15 residues. Trimming removed 0 bases from V and 3 bases from J; junction bases left unmatched: 3. Germline loops: CDR1 SGHDT, CDR2 YYEEEE. This receptor was taken from a female donor with multiple sclerosis, enrolled in a pregnancy study. The starting material was CD4+ T cells from peripheral blood mononuclear cells, obtained after pregnancy. J is TRBJ2-4 and V is TRBV5-6; 7 nucleotides match TRBD1. The chain's CDR3 is CASSLAGTVKNIQYF. For the CDR3, the DNA is TGTGCCAGCAGCTTGGCCGGGACAGTCAAAAACATTCAGTACTTC. Looking up the rest from reference TRBV5-6 and TRBJ2-4 gives the full variable domain: DAGVTQSPTHLIKTRGQQVTLRCSPKSGHDTVSWYQQALGQGPQFIFQYYEEEERQRGNFPDRFSGHQFPNYSSELNVNALLLGDSALYLCASSLAGTVKNIQYFGAGTRLSVL.